The 25 T cell receptor beta chains below were found in one sample sequenced in a study of blood T cell repertoires in COVID-19. Repertoires were generated with immunoSEQ multiplex PCR, while TCRdb's copy carries only in-frame clones and drops some. Among 200,000 to 250,000 clones listed, about 90% were seen once. Sequencing was carried out using PBMCs or T cells enriched from blood (not recorded which). The receptors derive from a young man who had recovered from COVID-19.

The chain joins TRBV4-1 to TRBJ2-7; possibly TRBD1 for D (5 bases). Germline V gives CDR1 MGHRA, CDR2 YSYEKL. This CDR3 has 14 amino acids. Trimming left V 4 bases short and J 3 bases short, with 13 bases between. The DNA for the CDR3 is TGCGCCAGCAGCCCCCACTCGACAGACTACGAGCAGTACTTC. It is translated as CASSPHSTDYEQYF.

The chain has TRBV10-1 and TRBJ2-3; TRBD2 aligns across 16 bases. Germline CDR1 is WNHNN and CDR2 is SYGVQD (reference sequence). V dropped 8 bases and J dropped 4; count of bases not matched to a gene: 9. The CDR3 runs to 17 residues. The CDR3 reads CASAPGLAGGPPDTQYF. CDR3 bases: TGCGCCAGCGCCCCGGGACTAGCGGGAGGGCCTCCAGATACGCAGTATTTT.

This chain uses TRBV29-1 with TRBJ1-5; D may be TRBD1 (5 bases). Between the trimmed V and J ends, which lost 1 base and 7 bases, there was a span of 11 bases. Per germline, CDR1 SQVTM and CDR2 ANQGSEA. CDR3 length: 13 residues. The CDR3 region is CSVEAGIYQPQHF. The CDR3 nucleotides are TGCAGCGTTGAAGCAGGGATTTACCAGCCCCAGCATTTT.

This clone showed up just once. The genes are TRBV3-1 (or the pseudogene TRBV3-2) and TRBJ1-1; D is possibly TRBD1 (6 bases). V was clipped by 1 base and J by 10 bases, with 13 bases between them. The CDR3 is made up of 13 amino acids. Germline assignment: CDR1 LGHDT and CDR2 YNNKEL (reference sequence). The CDR3 bases are TGTGCCAGCAGCCAAGGAGTCGCCAGGGGAGCTTTCTTT. Translation: CASSQGVARGAFF.

The chain links TRBV10-3 to TRBJ1-1; TRBD1 might be the D (6 bases). This CDR3 region has 11 residues. The V and J ends lost 6 bases and 8 bases respectively, with 10 bases between them. Germline loops: CDR1 ENHRY, CDR2 SYGVKD. For the CDR3, the DNA is TGTGCCATCAGCGTAGGACAGGAAGCTTTCTTT. Amino acids: CAISVGQEAFF.

V and J are TRBV4-3 and TRBJ1-6; D is perhaps TRBD1 (5 bases). V lost 0 bases and J 8 bases, leaving 11 bases between the germline ends. This CDR3 spans 15 amino acids. Germline CDR1 and CDR2: LGHNA and YSLEER. The CDR3 DNA reads TGCGCCAGCAGCCAAGACCACTGGGGGGATTCACCCCTCCACTTT. As protein: CASSQDHWGDSPLHF.

The rearrangement uses TRBV5-6 and TRBJ2-1; 8 bases line up with TRBD2. Trimming at V came to 2 bases and at J to 2 bases, leaving 9 bases not matched to a gene. The CDR3 runs 17 residues. Germline loops: CDR1 SGHDT, CDR2 YYEEEE. The CDR3 region has the DNA TGTGCCAGCAGCTTCACTAGCGGCGGGGGGACCTACAATGAGCAGTTCTTC. This translates into CASSFTSGGGTYNEQFF.

The rearrangement joins TRBV2 to TRBJ1-2; D is possibly TRBD1 (5 bases). Germline values: CDR1 SNHLY, CDR2 FYNNEI. The CDR3 is 12 residues long. Trimming stripped 5 bases from V and 7 bases from J, with 11 bases between. CDR3 in DNA: TGTGCCAGCAGTTATCAGGGAGGTGGCTACACCTTC. The encoded protein is CASSYQGGGYTF. The full variable domain, rest sourced from reference TRBV2 and TRBJ1-2, is EPEVTQTPSHQVTQMGQEVILRCVPISNHLYFYWYRQILGQKVEFLVSFYNNEISEKSEIFDDQFSVERPDGSNFTLKIRSTKLEDSAMYFCASSYQGGGYTFGSGTRLTVV.

The table lists this clone with a few counts. The chain recombines TRBV3-1 (or the pseudogene TRBV3-2) with TRBJ2-1; 11 positions match TRBD2. The CDR3 length is 16 residues. Trimming removed 4 bases from V and 3 bases from J; junction bases left unmatched: 5. Germline CDR1 and CDR2: LGHDT and YNNKEL (reference sequence). This CDR3 is CASSRRGLADYNEQFF. In nucleotides, the CDR3 is TGTGCCAGCAGCCGAAGGGGACTAGCGGACTACAATGAGCAGTTCTTC.

The rearrangement uses TRBV10-1 and TRBJ2-7, with D perhaps TRBD1 (5 bases). CDR3 length: 13 amino acids. V gave up 4 bases and J gave up 0 bases, with 7 bases separating them. The germline V gene encodes CDR1 WNHNN and CDR2 SYGVQD (reference sequence). CDR3 loop: CASSGTNSYEQYF. CDR3 nucleotides: TGCGCCAGCAGTGGGACAAACTCCTACGAGCAGTACTTC.

The J gene is TRBJ2-5, the V gene TRBV25-1, with TRBD1 as a possible D gene (6 bases). The CDR3 is 14 residues long. The V and J ends lost 5 bases and 2 bases respectively, with 12 bases between them. Germline lookup yields CDR1 MGHDK and CDR2 SYGVNS. CDR3 DNA sequence: TGTGCCAGCAGTCCACAGGGAATTCAAGAGACCCAGTACTTC. It codes for CASSPQGIQETQYF.

The chain employs TRBV6-5 and TRBJ1-2; unclear D gene. Germline CDR1 MNHEY, CDR2 SVGAGI. The CDR3 is made up of 14 amino acids. V lost 2 bases, J lost 10 bases, and 17 bases lay in between. The CDR3: CASSYSSVRGDYTF. The DNA of the CDR3 is TGTGCCAGCAGTTACAGTTCTGTGCGGGGTGACTACACCTTC.

The chain combines TRBV11-2 with TRBJ1-1; D gene unclear. The ends were cut back, 4 bases at V and 1 base at J, with 13 bases in the middle. The CDR3 totals 15 residues. Germline assignment: CDR1 SGHAT and CDR2 FQNNGV. CDR3 protein: CASSSFGERNTEAFF. CDR3 nucleotides: TGTGCCAGCAGCTCGTTTGGAGAGAGGAACACTGAAGCTTTCTTT.

V gene TRBV10-1 combines with J gene TRBJ1-6, with a tentative D call TRBD1 (5 bases). Trimming cost V 7 bases and J 7 bases, with 11 bases left between them. In germline, CDR1 is WNHNN, CDR2 SYGVQD (reference sequence). CDR3 length equals 13 residues. The CDR3 DNA follows: TGCGCCAGCACTCCAGGGCGGAATTCACCCCTCCACTTT. It codes for CASTPGRNSPLHF.

The V gene is TRBV4-2, the J gene TRBJ2-2; D may be TRBD2 (6 bases). Germline assignment: CDR1 LGHNA and CDR2 YNFKEQ. The V end lost 4 bases, the J end lost 0 bases, and 12 bases lay between the germline ends. The CDR3 runs to 16 residues. The CDR3 reads CASSRGLISNTGELFF. The CDR3 nucleotides read TGTGCCAGCAGCCGAGGACTAATCTCGAACACCGGGGAGCTGTTTTTT.

The V call is TRBV7-2, the J call TRBJ1-4, with D unresolved. Between the trimmed V and J ends, which lost 2 bases and 0 bases, there was a span of 10 bases. Germline V lookup: CDR1 SGHTA, CDR2 FQGNSA. The CDR3 has 16 residues. The CDR3 nucleotides are TGTGCCAGCAGCTTACAGGTGGCCGCAACTAATGAAAAACTGTTTTTT. It specifies CASSLQVAATNEKLFF.

This chain links TRBV7-6 with TRBJ2-1; TRBD2 matches at 9 bases. The germline V gene has CDR1 SGHVS and CDR2 FNYEAQ. The V and J ends lost 1 base and 0 bases, in that order; junction bases with no gene match: 4. The CDR3 is 17 amino acids. CDR3 region: CASSLEAGGFSYNEQFF. CDR3 in DNA: TGTGCCAGCAGCTTAGAGGCGGGGGGGTTCTCCTACAATGAGCAGTTCTTC.

The J gene is TRBJ2-6, the V gene TRBV29-1, with D unresolved. Germline V gene data show CDR1 as SQVTM and CDR2 as ANQGSEA. V lost 2 bases and J 0 bases, leaving 14 bases between the germline ends. The CDR3 extends over 17 amino acids. CDR3 amino acids: CSVESWQASSGANVLTF. The CDR3 coding sequence is TGCAGCGTTGAAAGTTGGCAGGCGAGCTCTGGGGCCAACGTCCTGACTTTC.

This clone was detected only a few times. This chain uses TRBV30 with TRBJ1-1; D gene uncertain. Germline V gene lookup returns CDR1 GTSNPN and CDR2 SVGIG (reference sequence). Deletions cut 3 bases from V and 1 base from J, with 9 bases between. This CDR3 is built from 13 residues. The CDR3 DNA sequence: TGTGCCTGGAGCCCTACTGAGAACACTGAAGCTTTCTTT. Amino acid sequence: CAWSPTENTEAFF.

This clone has a handful of counts. The V and J genes are TRBV2 and TRBJ1-5; 7 nucleotides align to TRBD1. Losses at the gene ends were 6 bases for V and 7 bases for J; bases not matched to a gene: 6. The CDR3 totals 13 residues. Germline V gene sequence: CDR1 SNHLY, CDR2 FYNNEI. The CDR3 DNA reads as TGTGCCAGCAGACTAGACAGGGCGCAGCCCCAGCATTTT. This sequence encodes CASRLDRAQPQHF.

The CDR3 is CASGSAGGLRNTEAFF. CDR3 nucleotide sequence: TGTGCTAGTGGTTCCGCAGGGGGGCTTCGGAACACTGAAGCTTTCTTT. The genes are TRBV12-5 and TRBJ1-1; 7 positions match TRBD1. Per the germline V gene, CDR1 is LGHNT and CDR2 is FRNRAP. V gave up 4 bases and J gave up 1 base; unmatched junction bases: 9. This CDR3 comprises 16 residues.

V and J are TRBV10-2 and TRBJ2-2; D is undetermined. CDR1 and CDR2 from the germline V gene are WSHSY and SAAADI. The CDR3 runs to 14 residues. Trimming shortened V by 8 bases and J by 6 bases, and 16 bases separated the two germline ends. The CDR3 spells CASRTESVPGELFF. CDR3 DNA: TGCGCCAGCCGTACTGAGTCCGTCCCCGGGGAGCTGTTTTTT.

The chain carries TRBV14 and TRBJ1-3; TRBD1 might be the D (6 bases). The germline V gene has CDR1 SGHDN and CDR2 FVKESK. The V end lost 4 bases, the J end lost 0 bases, and 13 bases lay between the germline ends. The CDR3 consists of 16 residues. The CDR3 coding sequence is TGTGCCAGCAGCCGACAGGTCCCCAGCTCTGGAAACACCATATATTTT. Amino acids: CASSRQVPSSGNTIYF.

This chain links TRBV2 with TRBJ2-1, with TRBD1 matching over 8 bases. J gave up 12 bases and V 10 bases, and 11 bases lay outside the gene matches. The CDR3 sequence is 12 residues long. The germline gives CDR1 SNHLY, CDR2 FYNNEI. CDR3 nucleotide sequence: TGTGCCACCCGAGCAGGGGGCCAAAGGCAGTTCTTC. Protein: CATRAGGQRQFF.

The chain is built from TRBV27 and TRBJ2-5; 7 positions agree with TRBD1. The CDR3 length is 15 residues. CDR1 and CDR2 (germline): MNHEY, SMNVEV (reference sequence). V gave up 5 bases and J gave up 1 base; unmatched junction bases: 7. CDR3: CASSPHRDSQETQYF. The CDR3 region has the DNA TGTGCCAGCAGTCCCCACCGGGACAGCCAAGAGACCCAGTACTTC.